This T cell receptor beta chain was obtained from a study of blood T cell repertoires in COVID-19. The overall study: COVID-19 samples, acute and convalescent, were from the United States, Italy and Spain.

Germline lookup yields CDR1 SGHAT and CDR2 FQNNGV. Trimming shortened V by 6 bases and J by 8 bases, and 15 bases separated the two germline ends. The CDR3 sequence is 13 residues long. This clone has just one count. Study processing details: Amplifying reference gene primers gave estimates of nucleated cell counts. Here immunoSEQ multiplex PCR was the method, and the copy in TCRdb shows in-frame clones only, minus some. V and J calls and clone size come straight from that table; D and trimming were deduced from the DNA. The table records under 300,000 clones, 85% to 90% of them present only once. This sequence was found in an older woman with active or convalescent COVID-19. The sequenced sample was peripheral blood. The chain combines TRBV11-2 with TRBJ2-3; weak D call: TRBD2 (5 bases). The CDR3 DNA is TGTGCCAGCAGTCCTTCTATAGAGGGTACGCAGTATTTT. Its translation is CASSPSIEGTQYF. Full variable domain (missing parts from reference TRBV11-2 and TRBJ2-3): EAGVAQSPRYKIIEKRQSVAFWCNPISGHATLYWYQQILGQGPKLLIQFQNNGVVDDSQLPKDRFSAERLKGVDSTLKIQPAKLEDSAVYLCASSPSIEGTQYFGPGTRLTVL.